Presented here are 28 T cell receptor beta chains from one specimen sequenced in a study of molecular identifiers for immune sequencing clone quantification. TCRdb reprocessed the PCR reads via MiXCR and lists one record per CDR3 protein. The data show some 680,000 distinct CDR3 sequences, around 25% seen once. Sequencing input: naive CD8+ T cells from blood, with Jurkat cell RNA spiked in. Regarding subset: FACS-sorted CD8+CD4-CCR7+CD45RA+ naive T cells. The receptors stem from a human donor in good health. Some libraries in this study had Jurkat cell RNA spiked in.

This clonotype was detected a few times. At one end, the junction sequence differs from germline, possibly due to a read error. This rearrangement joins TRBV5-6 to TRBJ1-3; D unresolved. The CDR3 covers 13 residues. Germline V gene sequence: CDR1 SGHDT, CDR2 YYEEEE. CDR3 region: CASSLASGNTLYF. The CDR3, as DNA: TGTGCCAGCAGCTTGGCTAGTGGAAACACCCTATATTTT.

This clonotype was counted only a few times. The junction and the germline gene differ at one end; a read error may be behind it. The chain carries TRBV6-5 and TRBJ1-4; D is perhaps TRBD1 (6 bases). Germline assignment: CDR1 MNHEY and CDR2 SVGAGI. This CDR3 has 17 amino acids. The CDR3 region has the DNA TGTGCCAGCAGTTACTCGAGTCGGGCAGGGGCGAGGGAAAAACTGTCTTTT. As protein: CASSYSSRAGAREKLSF.

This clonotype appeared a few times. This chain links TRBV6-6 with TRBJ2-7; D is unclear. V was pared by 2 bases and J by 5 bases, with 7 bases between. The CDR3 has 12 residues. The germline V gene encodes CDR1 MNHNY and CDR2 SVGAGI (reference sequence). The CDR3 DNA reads TGTGCCAGCAGTTACGTGTCAGACGAGCAGTACTTC. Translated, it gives CASSYVSDEQYF.

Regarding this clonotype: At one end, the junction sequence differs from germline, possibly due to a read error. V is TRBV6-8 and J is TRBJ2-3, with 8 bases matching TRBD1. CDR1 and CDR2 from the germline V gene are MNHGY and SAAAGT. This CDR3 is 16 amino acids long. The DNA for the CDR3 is TGTGCCAGCAATTACCCGGGACAGGAGAGGACAGATACGCAGTATTTT. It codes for CASNYPGQERTDTQYF.

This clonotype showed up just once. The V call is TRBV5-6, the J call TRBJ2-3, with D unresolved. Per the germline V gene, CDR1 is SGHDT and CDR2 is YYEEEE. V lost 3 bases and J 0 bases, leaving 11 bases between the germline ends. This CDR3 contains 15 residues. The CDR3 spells CASSSDTSSTDTQYF. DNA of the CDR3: TGTGCCAGCAGCTCAGACACTTCTAGCACAGATACGCAGTATTTT.

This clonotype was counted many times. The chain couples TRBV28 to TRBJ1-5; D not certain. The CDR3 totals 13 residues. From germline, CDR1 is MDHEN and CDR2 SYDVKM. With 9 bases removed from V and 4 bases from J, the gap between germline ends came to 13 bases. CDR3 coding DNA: TGTGCCAGTTCCGATATAGGGAATCAGCCCCAGCATTTT. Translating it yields CASSDIGNQPQHF.

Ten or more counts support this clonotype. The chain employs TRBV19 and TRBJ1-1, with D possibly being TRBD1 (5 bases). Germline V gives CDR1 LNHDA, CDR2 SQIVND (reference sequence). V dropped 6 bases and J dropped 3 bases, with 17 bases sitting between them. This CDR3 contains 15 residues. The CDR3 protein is CASSSNGRAYTEAFF. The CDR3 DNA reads TGTGCCAGTAGCAGTAATGGCAGGGCGTACACTGAAGCTTTCTTT.

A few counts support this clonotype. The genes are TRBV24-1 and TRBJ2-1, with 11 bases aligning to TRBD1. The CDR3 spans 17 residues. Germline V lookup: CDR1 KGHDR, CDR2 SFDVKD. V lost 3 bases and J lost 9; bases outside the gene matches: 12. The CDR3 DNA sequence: TGTGCCACCAGTGATCTTGCAGTTGGACAGGGGGCCAGTGAGCAGTTCTTC. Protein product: CATSDLAVGQGASEQFF.

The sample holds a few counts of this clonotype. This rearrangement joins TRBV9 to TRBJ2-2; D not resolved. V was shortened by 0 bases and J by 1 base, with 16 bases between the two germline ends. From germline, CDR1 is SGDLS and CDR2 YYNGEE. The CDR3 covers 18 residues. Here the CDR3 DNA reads TGTGCCAGCAGCGTAGAGTCCATCGCGACCATGAACACCGGGGAGCTGTTTTTT. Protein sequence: CASSVESIATMNTGELFF.

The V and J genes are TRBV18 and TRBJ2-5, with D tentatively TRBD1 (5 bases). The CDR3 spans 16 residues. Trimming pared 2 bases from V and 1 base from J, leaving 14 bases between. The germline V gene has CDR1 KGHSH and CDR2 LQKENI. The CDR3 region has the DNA TGTGCCAGCTCACCAAACAATCCCGACAGCCAAGAGACCCAGTACTTC. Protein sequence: CASSPNNPDSQETQYF.

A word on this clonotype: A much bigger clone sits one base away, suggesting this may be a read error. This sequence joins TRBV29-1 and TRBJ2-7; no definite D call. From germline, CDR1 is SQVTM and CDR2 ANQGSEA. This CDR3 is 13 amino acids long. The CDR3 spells CGPPRVSFYEQYF. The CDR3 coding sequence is TGCGGTCCACCCCGGGTCAGTTTCTACGAGCAGTACTTC.

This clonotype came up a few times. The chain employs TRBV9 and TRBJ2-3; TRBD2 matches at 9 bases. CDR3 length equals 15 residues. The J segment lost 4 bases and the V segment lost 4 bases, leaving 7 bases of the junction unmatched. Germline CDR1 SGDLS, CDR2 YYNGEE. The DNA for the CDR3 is TGTGCCAGCAGCTCCGCGGGGGGGCCCTCAGATACGCAGTATTTT. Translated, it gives CASSSAGGPSDTQYF. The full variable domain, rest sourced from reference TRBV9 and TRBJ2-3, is DSGVTQTPKHLITATGQRVTLRCSPRSGDLSVYWYQQSLDQGLQFLIQYYNGEERAKGNILERFSAQQFPDLHSELNLSSLELGDSALYFCASSSAGGPSDTQYFGPGTRLTVL.

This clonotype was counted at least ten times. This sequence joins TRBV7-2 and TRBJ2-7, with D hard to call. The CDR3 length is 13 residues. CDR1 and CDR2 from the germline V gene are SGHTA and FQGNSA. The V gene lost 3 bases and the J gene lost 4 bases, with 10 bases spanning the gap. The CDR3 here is CASSFSTDYEQYF. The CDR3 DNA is TGTGCCAGCAGCTTCTCTACCGATTACGAGCAGTACTTC.

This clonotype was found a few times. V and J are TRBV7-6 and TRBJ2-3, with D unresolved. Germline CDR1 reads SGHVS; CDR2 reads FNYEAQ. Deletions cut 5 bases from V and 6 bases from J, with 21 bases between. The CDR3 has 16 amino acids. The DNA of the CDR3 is TGTGCCAGCAGCCCGATGTTCCTGGATATGAAGGATACGCAGTATTTT. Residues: CASSPMFLDMKDTQYF.

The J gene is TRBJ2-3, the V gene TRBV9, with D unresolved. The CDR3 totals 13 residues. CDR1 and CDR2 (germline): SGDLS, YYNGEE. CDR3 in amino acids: CPTSVDPPDTQYF. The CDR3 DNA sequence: TGTCCCACCAGCGTAGACCCCCCAGATACGCAGTATTTT. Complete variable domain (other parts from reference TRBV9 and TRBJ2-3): DSGVTQTPKHLITATGQRVTLRCSPRSGDLSVYWYQQSLDQGLQFLIQYYNGEERAKGNILERFSAQQFPDLHSELNLSSLELGDSALYFCPTSVDPPDTQYFGPGTRLTVL.

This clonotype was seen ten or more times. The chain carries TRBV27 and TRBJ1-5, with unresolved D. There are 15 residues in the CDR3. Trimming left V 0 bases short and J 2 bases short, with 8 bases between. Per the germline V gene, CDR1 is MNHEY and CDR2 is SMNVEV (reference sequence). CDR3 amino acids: CASSLSHGGNQPQHF. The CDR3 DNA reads TGTGCCAGCAGTTTATCCCATGGGGGCAATCAGCCCCAGCATTTT.

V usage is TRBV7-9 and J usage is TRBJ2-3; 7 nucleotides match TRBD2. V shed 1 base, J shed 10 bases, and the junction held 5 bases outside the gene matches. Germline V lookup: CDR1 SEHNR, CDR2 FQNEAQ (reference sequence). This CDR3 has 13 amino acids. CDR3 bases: TGTGCCAGCAGCTTAGGACTAGCCGCCCCGCAGTATTTT. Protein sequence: CASSLGLAAPQYF.

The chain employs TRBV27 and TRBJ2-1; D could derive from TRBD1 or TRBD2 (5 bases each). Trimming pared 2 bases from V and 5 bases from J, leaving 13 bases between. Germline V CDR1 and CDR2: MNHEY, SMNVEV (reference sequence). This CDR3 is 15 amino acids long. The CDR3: CASSLTGPTDNEQFF. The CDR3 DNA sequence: TGTGCCAGCAGTTTAACGGGGCCCACAGACAATGAGCAGTTCTTC.

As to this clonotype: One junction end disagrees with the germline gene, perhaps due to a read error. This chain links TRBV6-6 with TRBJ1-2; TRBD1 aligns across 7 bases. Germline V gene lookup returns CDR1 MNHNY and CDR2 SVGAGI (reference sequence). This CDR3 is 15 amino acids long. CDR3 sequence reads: CASGYSPTGFEGYTF. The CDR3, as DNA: TGTGCCAGCGGTTACTCCCCGACAGGGTTTGAAGGCTACACCTTC.

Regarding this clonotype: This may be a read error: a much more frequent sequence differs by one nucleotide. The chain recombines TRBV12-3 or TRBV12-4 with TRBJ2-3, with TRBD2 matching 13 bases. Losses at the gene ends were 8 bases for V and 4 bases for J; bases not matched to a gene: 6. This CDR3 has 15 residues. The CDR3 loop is CASGGLAGAPDTQYF. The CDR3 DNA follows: TGTGCCAGCGGCGGACTAGCGGGAGCCCCAGATACGCAGTATTTT.

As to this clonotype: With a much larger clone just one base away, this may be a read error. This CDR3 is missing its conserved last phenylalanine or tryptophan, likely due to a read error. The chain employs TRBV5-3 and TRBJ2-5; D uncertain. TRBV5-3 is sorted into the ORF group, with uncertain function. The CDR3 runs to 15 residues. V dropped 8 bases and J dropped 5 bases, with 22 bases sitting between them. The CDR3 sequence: CASRGGDSGMETQYS. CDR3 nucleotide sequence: TGTGCCAGCAGAGGTGGAGATTCGGGCATGGAGACCCAGTACTCC.

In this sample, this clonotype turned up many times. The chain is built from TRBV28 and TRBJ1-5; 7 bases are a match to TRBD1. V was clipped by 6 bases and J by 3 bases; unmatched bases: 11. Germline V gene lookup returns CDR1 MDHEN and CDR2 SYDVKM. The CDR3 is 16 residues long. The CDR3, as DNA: TGTGCCAGCAGCCCACCCCGGGACAGCTACAATCAGCCCCAGCATTTT. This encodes CASSPPRDSYNQPQHF. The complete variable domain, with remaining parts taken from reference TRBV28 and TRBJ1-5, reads DVKVTQSSRYLVKRTGEKVFLECVQDMDHENMFWYRQDPGLGLRLIYFSYDVKMKEKGDIPEGYSVSREKKERFSLILESASTNQTSMYLCASSPPRDSYNQPQHFGDGTRLSIL.

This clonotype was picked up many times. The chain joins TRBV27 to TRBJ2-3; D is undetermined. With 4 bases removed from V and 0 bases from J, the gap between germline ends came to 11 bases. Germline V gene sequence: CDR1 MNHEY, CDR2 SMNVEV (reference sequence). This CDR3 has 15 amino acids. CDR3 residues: CASSSDMYSTDTQYF. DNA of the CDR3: TGTGCCAGCAGTTCAGATATGTATAGCACAGATACGCAGTATTTT.

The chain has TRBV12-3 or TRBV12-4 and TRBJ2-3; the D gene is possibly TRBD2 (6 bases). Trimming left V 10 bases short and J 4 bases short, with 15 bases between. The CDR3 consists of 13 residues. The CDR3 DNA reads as TGTGCCACCGCGGAGGGTGTCCCAGATACGCAGTATTTT. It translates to CATAEGVPDTQYF.

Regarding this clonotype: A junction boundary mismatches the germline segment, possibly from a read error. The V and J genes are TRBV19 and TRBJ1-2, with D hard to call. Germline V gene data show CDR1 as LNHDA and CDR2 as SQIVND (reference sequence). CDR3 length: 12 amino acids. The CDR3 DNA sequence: TGTGCCAATAGTCCCGACGGTAATGGCTACACCTTC. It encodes CANSPDGNGYTF.

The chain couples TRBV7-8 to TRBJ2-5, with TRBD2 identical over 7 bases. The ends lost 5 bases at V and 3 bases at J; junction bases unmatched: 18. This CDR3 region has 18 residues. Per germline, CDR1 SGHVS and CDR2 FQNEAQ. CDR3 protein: CASSGAFKRGIWEETQYF. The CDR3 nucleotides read TGTGCCAGCAGCGGAGCTTTTAAGCGGGGTATTTGGGAAGAGACCCAGTACTTC.

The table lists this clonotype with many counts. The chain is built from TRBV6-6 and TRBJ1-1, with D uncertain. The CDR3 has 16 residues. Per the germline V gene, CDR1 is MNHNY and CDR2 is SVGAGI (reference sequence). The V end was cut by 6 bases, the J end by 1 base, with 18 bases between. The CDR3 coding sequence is TGTGCCAGCAGGACGGATGACTGGATCCAGAACACTGAAGCTTTCTTT. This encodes CASRTDDWIQNTEAFF.

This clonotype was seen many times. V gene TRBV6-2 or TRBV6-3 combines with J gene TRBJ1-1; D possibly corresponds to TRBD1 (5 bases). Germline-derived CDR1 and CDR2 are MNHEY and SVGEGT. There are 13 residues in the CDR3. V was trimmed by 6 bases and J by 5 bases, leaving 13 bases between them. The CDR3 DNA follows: TGTGCCAGCAGCAGGGCCGGGGGAACTGAAGCTTTCTTT. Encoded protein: CASSRAGGTEAFF.